This TCR beta chain is from a study of tumor-infiltrating lymphocytes in oesophageal squamous cell carcinoma. TCRdb fed the PCR reads into MiXCR, producing one record per CDR3 protein. This table holds about 21,000 distinct CDR3 sequences, 35% to 40% found once. This clonotype was recorded at least ten times. The V gene lost 2 bases and the J gene lost 3 bases, with 13 bases spanning the gap. There are 16 residues in the CDR3. Germline CDR1 and CDR2: SGHTA and FQGTGA. The chain combines TRBV7-3 with TRBJ1-4, with a weak D call TRBD1 (5 bases). The receptor's source is a male donor with esophageal squamous cell carcinoma. Sequencing input: esophageal tumor tissue. This CDR3 reads CASSLGAGPANEKLFF. The CDR3 DNA reads TGTGCCAGCAGCTTAGGTGCGGGGCCGGCTAATGAAAAACTGTTTTTT.